Presented here are 15 T cell receptor beta chains from one specimen sequenced in a study of OX40 agonist ivuxolimab in advanced cancers. Here immunoSEQ multiplex PCR was the method, and the copy in TCRdb shows in-frame clones only, minus some. The sample records about 83,000 clones, roughly 85% being singletons. This material consisted of CD4+ or CD8+ T cells sorted from blood, taken in a trial of the OX40 agonist ivuxolimab. The receptors here all came from an adult with an advanced solid tumor such as melanoma, head and neck, liver or kidney cancer.

CDR3 loop: CASGLAPPVGGAGANVLTF. The CDR3 nucleotides read TGTGCTAGTGGTTTGGCACCCCCCGTGGGGGGCGCTGGGGCCAACGTCCTGACTTTC. V and J are TRBV12-5 and TRBJ2-6, with D tentatively TRBD1 or TRBD2 (6 bases each). This CDR3 has 19 amino acids. Germline V lookup: CDR1 LGHNT, CDR2 FRNRAP. The germline V and J ends were trimmed by 1 base and 2 bases, with 18 bases remaining between them.

The rearrangement joins TRBV4-1 to TRBJ1-3, with TRBD1 matching 9 bases. Germline V gene sequence: CDR1 MGHRA, CDR2 YSYEKL. This CDR3 is built from 15 residues. V was pared by 2 bases and J by 8 bases, with 7 bases of the junction left unmatched. The CDR3 bases are TGCGCCAGCAGCCAACAACAGGGGGCAAGGGACACCATATATTTT. This codes for CASSQQQGARDTIYF.

V and J are TRBV10-2 and TRBJ2-1, with D uncertain. The ends were cut back, 1 base at V and 6 bases at J, with 19 bases in the middle. CDR1 and CDR2 from the germline V gene are WSHSY and SAAADI. The CDR3 runs 17 residues. CDR3 sequence reads: CASSEFHLTPGVNEQFF. CDR3 nucleotides: TGCGCCAGCAGTGAGTTTCACCTAACGCCTGGGGTCAATGAGCAGTTCTTC.

The genes are TRBV18 and TRBJ1-1, with a tentative D call TRBD1 (5 bases). With 6 bases removed from V and 2 bases from J, the gap between germline ends came to 16 bases. Germline-derived CDR1 and CDR2 are KGHSH and LQKENI. The CDR3 has 15 residues. This CDR3 is CASSPDRARNTEAFF. CDR3 nucleotides: TGTGCCAGCTCGCCCGACAGAGCCCGAAACACTGAAGCTTTCTTT.

The CDR3: CASSLYQATQYF. DNA for the CDR3: TGTGCCAGCAGCCTGTACCAGGCAACCCAGTACTTC. The chain recombines TRBV7-9 with TRBJ2-5; no definite D call. The germline V gene encodes CDR1 SEHNR and CDR2 FQNEAQ (reference sequence). V lost 5 bases to trimming and J lost 8 bases, with 12 bases between them. The CDR3 consists of 12 residues.

The chain uses TRBV9 and TRBJ2-3; 9 nucleotides agree with TRBD2. Germline assignment: CDR1 SGDLS and CDR2 YYNGEE. V lost 7 bases, J lost 2 bases, and 5 bases stayed unmatched. This CDR3 is 14 amino acids long. The CDR3 region is CASGKRGDTDTQYF. In nucleotides, the CDR3 is TGTGCCAGCGGGAAGCGGGGGGACACAGATACGCAGTATTTT.

The genes are TRBV7-3 and TRBJ2-6; TRBD1 matches at 9 bases. CDR3 length equals 17 residues. CDR1 and CDR2 (germline): SGHTA, FQGTGA. V lost 5 bases, J lost 1 base, and 6 bases stayed unmatched. CDR3 coding DNA: TGTGCCAGCAGCCCACAGGGGGCACTATCTGGGGCCAACGTCCTGACTTTC. It codes for CASSPQGALSGANVLTF.

The CDR3 DNA reads TGTGCCAGCAGCCCGGGACACGCGAACACTGAAGCTTTCTTT. Its protein product is CASSPGHANTEAFF. The chain combines TRBV7-2 with TRBJ1-1, with a weak D call TRBD1 (6 bases). V lost 5 bases, J lost 1 base, and 11 bases lay in between. Looked up from germline, CDR1 is SGHTA and CDR2 is FQGNSA. The CDR3 is 14 amino acids. The complete variable domain, with remaining parts taken from reference TRBV7-2 and TRBJ1-1, reads GAGVSQSPSNKVTEKGKDVELRCDPISGHTALYWYRQSLGQGLEFLIYFQGNSAPDKSGLPSDRFSAERTGGSVSTLTIQRTQQEDSAVYLCASSPGHANTEAFFGQGTRLTVV.

The chain carries TRBV30 and TRBJ1-1; 12 nucleotides match TRBD1. The CDR3 is 13 amino acids. Per germline, CDR1 GTSNPN and CDR2 SVGIG (reference sequence). After removal of 5 bases from V and 11 bases from J, the junction contained 9 bases not matched to a gene. CDR3 coding DNA: TGTGCCTGGGTGGCACCCGGGACAGGGGGCGCTTTCTTT. As protein: CAWVAPGTGGAFF.

The gene calls are TRBV29-1 and TRBJ1-2; D may be TRBD1 (6 bases). Trimming stripped 0 bases from V and 1 base from J, with 21 bases between. CDR3 length equals 18 residues. Germline V lookup: CDR1 SQVTM, CDR2 ANQGSEA. The CDR3 reads CSVEDLRLGAEDNYGYTF. In DNA, the CDR3 is TGCAGCGTTGAAGATCTTCGGCTGGGGGCGGAAGATAACTATGGCTACACCTTC.

This chain links TRBV7-7 with TRBJ2-2; D is possibly TRBD1 or TRBD2 (6 bases each). The CDR3 is made up of 17 amino acids. The germline V gene has CDR1 SSHAT and CDR2 FNYEAQ (reference sequence). V was trimmed by 1 base and J by 1 base, leaving 13 bases between them. The CDR3 DNA follows: TGTGCCAGCAGCTTAGGTCCGGGGGCAGGGAACACCGGGGAGCTGTTTTTT. Protein product: CASSLGPGAGNTGELFF.

This clone was picked up a small number of times. The chain is built from TRBV23-1 and TRBJ1-1; D is uncertain. TRBV23-1 is given ORF status, its function remaining uncertain. The CDR3 runs 12 residues. Written as DNA, the CDR3 is TGCCATCCGACCGGGGTGAACACTGAAGCTTTCTTT. Protein product: CHPTGVNTEAFF.

V gene TRBV6-6 combines with J gene TRBJ2-3, with no clear D. Germline V CDR1 and CDR2: MNHNY, SVGAGI (reference sequence). The CDR3 extends over 14 amino acids. Trimming stripped 5 bases from V and 5 bases from J, with 14 bases between. The CDR3 is CASSSTSREDTQYF. The CDR3 region has the DNA TGTGCCAGCAGTAGTACGTCAAGGGAAGATACGCAGTATTTT.

Here the CDR3 reads CASSLSLSGGFLGTDTQYF. CDR3 sequence (DNA): TGTGCCAGCAGCTTAAGTCTGAGCGGGGGCTTCCTTGGCACAGATACGCAGTATTTT. The rearrangement links TRBV13 to TRBJ2-3, with TRBD2 matching over 8 bases. CDR1 and CDR2 from the germline V gene are PRHDT and FYEKMQ (reference sequence). With V trimmed by 2 bases and J by 1 base, 14 bases remained unmatched. This CDR3 is 19 amino acids long.

The chain has TRBV6-1 and TRBJ1-4; 11 bases align to TRBD1. The CDR3 runs 15 residues. The junction had 4 bases not matched to a gene; V was cut back by 3 bases and J by 7 bases. From germline, CDR1 is MNHNS and CDR2 SASEGT. CDR3: CASSDRTGGSEKLFF. CDR3 nucleotides: TGTGCCAGCAGTGACAGGACAGGGGGCAGTGAAAAACTGTTTTTT.